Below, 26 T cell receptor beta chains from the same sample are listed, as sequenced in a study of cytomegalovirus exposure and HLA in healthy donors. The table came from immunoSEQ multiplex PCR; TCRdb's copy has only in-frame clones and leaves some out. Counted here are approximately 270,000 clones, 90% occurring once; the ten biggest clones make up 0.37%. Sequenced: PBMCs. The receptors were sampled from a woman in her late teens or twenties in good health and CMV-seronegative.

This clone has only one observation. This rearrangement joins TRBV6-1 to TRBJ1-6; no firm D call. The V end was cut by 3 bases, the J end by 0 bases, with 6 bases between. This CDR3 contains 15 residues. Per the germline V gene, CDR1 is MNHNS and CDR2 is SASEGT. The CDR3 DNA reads TGTGCCAGCAGTGACGTCAGCTCCTATAATTCACCCCTCCACTTT. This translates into CASSDVSSYNSPLHF.

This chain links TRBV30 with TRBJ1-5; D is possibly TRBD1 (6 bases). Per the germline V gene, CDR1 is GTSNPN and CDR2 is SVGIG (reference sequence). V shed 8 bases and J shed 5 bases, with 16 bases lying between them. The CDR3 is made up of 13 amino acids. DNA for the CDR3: TGTGCCGCGGACAGACATAATCATCAGCCCCAGCATTTT. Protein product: CAADRHNHQPQHF.

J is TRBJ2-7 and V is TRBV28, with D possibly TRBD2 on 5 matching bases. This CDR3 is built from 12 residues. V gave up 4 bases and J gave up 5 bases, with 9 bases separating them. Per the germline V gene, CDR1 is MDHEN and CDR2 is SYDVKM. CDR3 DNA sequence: TGTGCCAGCAGTTCTCGGGAAAACGAGCAGTACTTC. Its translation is CASSSRENEQYF.

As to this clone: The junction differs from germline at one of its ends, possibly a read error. CDR3 in amino acids: CVWSPGKETQYF. The CDR3 DNA sequence: TGTGTCTGGAGCCCAGGCAAAGAGACCCAGTACTTC. V and J are TRBV30 and TRBJ2-5, with D hard to call. The CDR3 consists of 12 residues. Per the germline V gene, CDR1 is GTSNPN and CDR2 is SVGIG (reference sequence).

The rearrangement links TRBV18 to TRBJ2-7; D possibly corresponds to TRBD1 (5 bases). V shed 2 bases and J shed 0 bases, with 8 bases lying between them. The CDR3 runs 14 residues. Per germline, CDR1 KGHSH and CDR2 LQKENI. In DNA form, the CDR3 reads TGTGCCAGCTCACCATACAGGAGCTCCTACGAGCAGTACTTC. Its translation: CASSPYRSSYEQYF.

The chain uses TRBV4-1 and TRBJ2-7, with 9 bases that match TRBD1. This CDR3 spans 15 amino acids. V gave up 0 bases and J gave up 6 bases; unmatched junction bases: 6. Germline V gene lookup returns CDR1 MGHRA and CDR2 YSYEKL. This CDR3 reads CASSQEPGQGREQYF. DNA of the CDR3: TGCGCCAGCAGCCAAGAACCGGGACAGGGACGCGAGCAGTACTTC.

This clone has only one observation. Here the CDR3 DNA reads TGTGCCAGCAGTTTACTGCTTGGGGGGGACACTGAAGCTTTCTTT. As protein: CASSLLLGGDTEAFF. The chain employs TRBV28 and TRBJ1-1; possibly TRBD1 for D (5 bases). Germline lookup yields CDR1 MDHEN and CDR2 SYDVKM. The CDR3 has 15 residues. V lost 2 bases to trimming and J lost 3 bases, with 13 bases between them.

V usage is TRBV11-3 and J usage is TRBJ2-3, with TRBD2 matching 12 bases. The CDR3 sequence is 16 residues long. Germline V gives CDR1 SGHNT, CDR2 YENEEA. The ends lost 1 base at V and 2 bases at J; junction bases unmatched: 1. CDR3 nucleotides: TGTGCCAGCAGCTTAGGGACTAGCGGGGACACAGATACGCAGTATTTT. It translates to CASSLGTSGDTDTQYF.

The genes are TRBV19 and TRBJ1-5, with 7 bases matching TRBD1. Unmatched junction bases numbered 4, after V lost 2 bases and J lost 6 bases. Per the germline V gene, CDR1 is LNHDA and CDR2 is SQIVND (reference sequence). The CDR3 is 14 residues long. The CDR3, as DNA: TGTGCCAGTAGTATACAGACAGGGTCTCAGCCCCAGCATTTT. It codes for CASSIQTGSQPQHF.

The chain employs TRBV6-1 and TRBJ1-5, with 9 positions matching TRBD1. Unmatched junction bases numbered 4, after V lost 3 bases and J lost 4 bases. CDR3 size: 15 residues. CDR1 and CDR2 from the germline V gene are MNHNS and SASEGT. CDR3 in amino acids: CASSDGTGRNQPQHF. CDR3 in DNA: TGTGCCAGCAGTGATGGGACAGGGAGAAATCAGCCCCAGCATTTT.

CDR3 nucleotide sequence: TGTGCCAGCAGTGTCGGACTAGCGGGGGGTAGCTCCTACAATGAGCAGTTCTTC. As protein: CASSVGLAGGSSYNEQFF. J is TRBJ2-1 and V is TRBV6-4; TRBD2 aligns across 14 bases. CDR1 and CDR2 (germline): MRHNA, SNTAGT. The CDR3 has 18 residues. Trimming took 4 bases from V and 0 from J; bases not matched to a gene: 5.

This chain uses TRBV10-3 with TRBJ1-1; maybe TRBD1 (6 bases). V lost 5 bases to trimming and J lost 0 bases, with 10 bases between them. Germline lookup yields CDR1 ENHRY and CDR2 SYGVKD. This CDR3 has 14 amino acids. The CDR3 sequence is CAISWTEMNTEAFF. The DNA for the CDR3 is TGTGCCATCAGTTGGACAGAGATGAACACTGAAGCTTTCTTT.

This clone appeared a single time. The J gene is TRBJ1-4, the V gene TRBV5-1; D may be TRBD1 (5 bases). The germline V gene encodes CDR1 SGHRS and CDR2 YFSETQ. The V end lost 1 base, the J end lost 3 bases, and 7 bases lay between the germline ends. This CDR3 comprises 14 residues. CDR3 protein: CASSLRGSNEKLFF. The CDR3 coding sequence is TGCGCCAGCAGCTTGCGGGGGTCTAATGAAAAACTGTTTTTT.

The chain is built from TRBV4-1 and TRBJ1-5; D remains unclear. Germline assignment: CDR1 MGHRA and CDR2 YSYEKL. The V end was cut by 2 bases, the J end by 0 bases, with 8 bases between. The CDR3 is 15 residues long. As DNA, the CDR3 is TGCGCCAGCAGCCAACACAGTGATAGCAATCAGCCCCAGCATTTT. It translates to CASSQHSDSNQPQHF.

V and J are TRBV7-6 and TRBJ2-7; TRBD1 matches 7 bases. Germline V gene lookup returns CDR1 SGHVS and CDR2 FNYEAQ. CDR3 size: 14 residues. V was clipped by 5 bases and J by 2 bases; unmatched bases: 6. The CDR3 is CASSLTGNTYEQYF. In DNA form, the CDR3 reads TGTGCCAGCAGCCTGACAGGGAATACCTACGAGCAGTACTTC.

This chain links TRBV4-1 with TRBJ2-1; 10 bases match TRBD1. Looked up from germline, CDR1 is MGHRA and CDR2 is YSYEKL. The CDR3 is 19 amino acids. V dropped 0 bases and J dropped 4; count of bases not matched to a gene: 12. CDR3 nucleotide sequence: TGCGCCAGCAGCCAAGATCCGCGACAGGGGGCCCGAGGGTACAATGAGCAGTTCTTC. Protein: CASSQDPRQGARGYNEQFF.

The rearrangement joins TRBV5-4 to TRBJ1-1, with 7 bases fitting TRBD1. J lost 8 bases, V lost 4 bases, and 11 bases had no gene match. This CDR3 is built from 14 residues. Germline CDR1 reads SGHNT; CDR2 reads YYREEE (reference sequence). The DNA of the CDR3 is TGTGCCAGCAGCAGAACAGGGGCGGCTAGCGAAGCTTTCTTT. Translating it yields CASSRTGAASEAFF.

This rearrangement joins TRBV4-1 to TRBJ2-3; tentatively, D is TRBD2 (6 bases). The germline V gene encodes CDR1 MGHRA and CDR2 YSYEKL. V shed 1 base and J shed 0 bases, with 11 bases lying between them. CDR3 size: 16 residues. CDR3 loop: CASSQAPGTSTDTQYF. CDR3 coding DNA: TGCGCCAGCAGCCAAGCCCCGGGGACTAGCACAGATACGCAGTATTTT.

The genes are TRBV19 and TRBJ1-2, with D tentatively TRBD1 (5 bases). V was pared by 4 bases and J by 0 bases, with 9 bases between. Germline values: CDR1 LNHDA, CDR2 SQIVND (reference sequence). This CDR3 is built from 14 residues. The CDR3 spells CASSTDRPNYGYTF. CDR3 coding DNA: TGTGCCAGTAGTACCGACAGACCTAACTATGGCTACACCTTC.

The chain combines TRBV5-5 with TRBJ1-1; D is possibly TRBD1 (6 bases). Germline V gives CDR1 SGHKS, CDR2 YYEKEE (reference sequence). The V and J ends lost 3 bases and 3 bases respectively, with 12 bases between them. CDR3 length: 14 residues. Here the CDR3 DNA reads TGTGCCAGCAGCTGGAGGACAGCCCACACTGAAGCTTTCTTT. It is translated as CASSWRTAHTEAFF.

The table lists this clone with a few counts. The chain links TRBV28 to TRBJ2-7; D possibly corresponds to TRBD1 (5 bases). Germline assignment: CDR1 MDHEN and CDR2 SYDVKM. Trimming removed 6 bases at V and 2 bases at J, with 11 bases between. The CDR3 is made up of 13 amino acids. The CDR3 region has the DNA TGTGCCAGCAGCCCCCGGACAACCTACGAGCAGTACTTC. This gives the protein CASSPRTTYEQYF.

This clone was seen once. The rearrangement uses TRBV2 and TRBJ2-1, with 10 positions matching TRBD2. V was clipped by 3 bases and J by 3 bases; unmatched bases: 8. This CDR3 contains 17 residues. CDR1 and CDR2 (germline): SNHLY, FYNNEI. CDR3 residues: CASSDSPERGGYNEQFF. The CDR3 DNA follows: TGTGCCAGCAGTGATTCACCCGAGCGGGGGGGCTACAATGAGCAGTTCTTC. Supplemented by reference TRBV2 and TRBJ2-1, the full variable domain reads EPEVTQTPSHQVTQMGQEVILRCVPISNHLYFYWYRQILGQKVEFLVSFYNNEISEKSEIFDDQFSVERPDGSNFTLKIRSTKLEDSAMYFCASSDSPERGGYNEQFFGPGTRLTVL.

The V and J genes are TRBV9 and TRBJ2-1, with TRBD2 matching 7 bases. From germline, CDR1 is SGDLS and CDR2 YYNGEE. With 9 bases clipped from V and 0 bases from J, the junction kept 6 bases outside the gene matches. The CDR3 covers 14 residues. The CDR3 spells CATSRGGSYNEQFF. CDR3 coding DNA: TGTGCCACCTCTCGCGGGGGCTCCTACAATGAGCAGTTCTTC.

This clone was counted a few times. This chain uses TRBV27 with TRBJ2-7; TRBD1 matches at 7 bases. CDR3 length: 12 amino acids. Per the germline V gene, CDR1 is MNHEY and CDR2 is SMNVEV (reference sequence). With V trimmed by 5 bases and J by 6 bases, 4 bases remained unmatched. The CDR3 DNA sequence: TGTGCCAGCAGTACAACAGGGGTCGAGCAGTACTTC. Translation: CASSTTGVEQYF.

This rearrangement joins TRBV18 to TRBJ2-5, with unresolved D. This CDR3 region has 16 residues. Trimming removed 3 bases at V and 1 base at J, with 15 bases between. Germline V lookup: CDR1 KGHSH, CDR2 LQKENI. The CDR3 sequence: CASSPTNGSSQETQYF. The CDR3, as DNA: TGTGCCAGCTCACCTACAAACGGGTCTTCCCAAGAGACCCAGTACTTC.

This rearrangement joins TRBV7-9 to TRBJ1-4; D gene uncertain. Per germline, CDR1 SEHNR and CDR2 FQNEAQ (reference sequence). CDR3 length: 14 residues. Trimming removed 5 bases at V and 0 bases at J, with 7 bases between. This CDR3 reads CASSPSTTNEKLFF. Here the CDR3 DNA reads TGTGCCAGCAGCCCTAGTACAACTAATGAAAAACTGTTTTTT.